The clone carrying this TCR beta chain turned up a few times. The data are from a study of identical twins. TCRdb processed the 5' RACE reads anew with MiXCR; each CDR3 protein has one entry. This table holds a few hundred thousand distinct CDR3 sequences, more than 9% found once. This CDR3 spans 13 amino acids. The germline V gene has CDR1 MDHEN and CDR2 SYDVKM. The J segment lost 7 bases and the V segment lost 8 bases, leaving 9 bases of the junction unmatched. The same data also contributed to another study, on yellow fever vaccine responses in identical twins.

The clonotype originates from a woman younger than 35 in good health. The gene calls are TRBV28 and TRBJ2-5; TRBD2 agrees at 8 bases. Sequenced: PBMCs. The CDR3 bases are TGTGCCAGCTCTTCGGGGGGGCTGGTGACCCAGTACTTC. Its translation: CASSSGGLVTQYF.